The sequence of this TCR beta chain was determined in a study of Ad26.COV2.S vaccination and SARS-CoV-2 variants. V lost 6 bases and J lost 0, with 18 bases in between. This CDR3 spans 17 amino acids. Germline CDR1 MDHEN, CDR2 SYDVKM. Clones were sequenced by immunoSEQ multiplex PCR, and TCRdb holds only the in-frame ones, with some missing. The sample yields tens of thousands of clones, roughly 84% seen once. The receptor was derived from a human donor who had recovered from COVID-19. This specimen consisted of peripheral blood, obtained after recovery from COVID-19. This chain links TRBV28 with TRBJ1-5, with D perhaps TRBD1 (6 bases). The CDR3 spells CASSVGVRDISNQPQHF. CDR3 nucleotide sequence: TGTGCCAGCAGCGTGGGGGTCAGGGACATTAGCAATCAGCCCCAGCATTTT.